The entry that follows covers one TCR beta chain sequence. This clonotype was seen ten or more times. The antigen it binds to is not known. No per-base quality is available; no much larger clone lies one base away. The sample is drawn from a study of Graves' ophthalmopathy and Graves' hyperthyroidism (dated by TCRdb to the late 2010s). Notes on the research overall: Stable hyperthyroidism was defined as no progression to ophthalmopathy within 18 months of follow-up. The study used signatures of the TCR beta repertoire to tell Graves' ophthalmopathy apart from Graves' hyperthyroidism and to predict which patients would progress to ophthalmopathy. In total, approximately 130 blood samples were TCR-sequenced: 43 ophthalmopathy, some 72 hyperthyroidism and approximately 17 hyperthyroidism-to-ophthalmopathy patients. A discovery set of about a hundred patients (43 ophthalmopathy, 55 to 65 stable hyperthyroidism) was enrolled to explore V-J signatures distinguishing ophthalmopathy from hyperthyroidism. An independent validation cohort comprised 18 hyperthyroidism patients and 15 to 17 patients who later progressed from hyperthyroidism to ophthalmopathy. In roughly six hyperthyroidism patients, the T-cell repertoire of thyroid tissue was compared with the T-cell repertoire of blood. Once sampling was done, hyperthyroidism patients were given methimazole at a starting dose of 30 mg daily, while ophthalmopathy patients were given high-dose intravenous methylprednisolone.

Hyperthyroidism patients were newly diagnosed, with disease duration under 2 months, and aged 18 to 65 years. Patients with other autoimmune diseases, uncontrolled infections, pregnancy or lactation were excluded from the study. Diagnosis relied on clinical symptoms, serum thyroxine, TRAb, thyroid ultrasound and orbital computed tomography. Total RNA was extracted with Trizol reagent and quality-checked on an Agilent 2100 Bioanalyzer. The research as a whole found: Ophthalmopathy was separated from stable hyperthyroidism by the 13-signature model with about 88% sensitivity and around 81% specificity in cross-validation and with 80%/75% in the test set. Among expanded thyroid clonotypes with frequency above 0.001, most also showed up in blood, which suggests that blood repertoires may reflect the thyroid immune response. Sample size was not statistically predetermined, and group allocation was not concealed from the investigators. In validation, the model predicted ophthalmopathy progression with roughly 68% sensitivity and approximately 78% specificity; some 13 predicted patients were CT-confirmed with GO in a median of 6.5 months.

Per the germline V gene, SGHAT is the CDR1 and FQNNGV is the CDR2. V drops 1 base and J drops 2 bases, leaving 11 bases in between. Inclusive of the bounding cysteine and phenylalanine, the CDR3 is 15 residues long. The CDR3 DNA has 45 bases and is translated from base 1. For repertoire sequencing, TCR beta CDR3 regions were amplified from RNA transcripts. The first round was an RT-PCR using HTBI primers with the Qiagen OneStep RT-PCR kit, and this first round was followed by a second-round multiplex PCR, then size selection and purification. Libraries were sequenced paired-end with 100 bp reads on an Illumina HiSeq2000. The original methods were these. Reads were processed with SOAPnuke, discarding reads with adapters, uncalled bases, mean Phred below 15, or no exact constant-primer or identifier match. COPE v1.2.5 was used to merge high-quality paired reads. Each unique nucleotide sequence was treated as a clonotype, and MiTCR v1.1 was used to align the clonotypes to the IMGT TRB V, D and J references. The analysis was limited to V-J combinations with a frequency above 0.0001, which together covered 99.2% of repertoires. For each V-J combination, a TCR clonal expansion and chaos score was defined as F50 clonal expansion divided by the chaos observed in the TCRdist matrix. Welch's t-statistics and random forest were used to reduce the features to 13 V-J combinations, which were then used as input to a naive Bayes classifier. Thyroid-blood repertoire similarity was quantified with the Morisita-Horn index. Using fastp at Q25 and MiXCR, TCRdb reprocessed the public reads and kept productive beta chains. All rows with the same CDR3 protein become a single entry with the most common DNA and genes. TCRdb, rather than the study authors, made the V and J calls. The sample contains around 1,200,000 distinct CDR3 sequences, about 36% of them found a single time. The ten biggest clones cover around 10% of the sample.

The V and J segments used are TRBV11-2 and TRBJ1-2; no D gene call is confident. The clonotype originates from an adult man with Graves' hyperthyroidism. Sequenced input: peripheral blood or thyroid tissue (not recorded which). In nucleotide form, the sequence is TGTGCCAGCAGCTTAGTGGCCCAAAGCAACTATGGCTACACCTTC. The resulting protein is CASSLVAQSNYGYTF.